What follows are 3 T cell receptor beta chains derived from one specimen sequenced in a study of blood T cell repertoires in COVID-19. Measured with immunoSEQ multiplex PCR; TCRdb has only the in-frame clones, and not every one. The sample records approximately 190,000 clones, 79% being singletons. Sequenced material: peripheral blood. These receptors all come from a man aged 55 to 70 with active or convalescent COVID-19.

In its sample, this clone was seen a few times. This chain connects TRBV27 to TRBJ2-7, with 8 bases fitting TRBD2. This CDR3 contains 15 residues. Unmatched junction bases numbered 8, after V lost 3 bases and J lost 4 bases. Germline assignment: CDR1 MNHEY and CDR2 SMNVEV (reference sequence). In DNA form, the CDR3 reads TGTGCCAGCAGTTTCACGGGAGGGCCGATGTACGAGCAGTACTTC. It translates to CASSFTGGPMYEQYF.

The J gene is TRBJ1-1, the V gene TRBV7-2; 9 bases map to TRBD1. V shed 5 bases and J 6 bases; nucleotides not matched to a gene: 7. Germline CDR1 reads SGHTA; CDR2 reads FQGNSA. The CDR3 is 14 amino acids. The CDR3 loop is CASSQDRGSPEAFF. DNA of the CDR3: TGTGCCAGCAGCCAGGACAGGGGTAGCCCTGAAGCTTTCTTT.

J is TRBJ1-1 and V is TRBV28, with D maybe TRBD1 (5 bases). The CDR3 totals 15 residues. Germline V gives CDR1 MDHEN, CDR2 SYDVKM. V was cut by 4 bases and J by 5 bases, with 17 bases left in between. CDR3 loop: CASSSPRVLRTEAFF. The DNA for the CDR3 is TGTGCCAGCAGTTCCCCCAGGGTTCTGAGGACTGAAGCTTTCTTT.